Presented here are 13 T cell receptor beta chains from one specimen sequenced in a study of blood T cell repertoires in COVID-19. Measured with immunoSEQ multiplex PCR; TCRdb has only the in-frame clones, and not every one. The sample yields 250,000 to 300,000 clones, more than 70% seen once. The sequencing sample was made of peripheral blood. Receptors were obtained from an older man with acute or convalescent COVID-19.

The chain joins TRBV5-6 to TRBJ1-5; D may be TRBD1 (6 bases). Germline V gene sequence: CDR1 SGHDT, CDR2 YYEEEE. The CDR3 runs to 17 residues. The V and J ends lost 0 bases and 4 bases respectively, with 17 bases between them. The CDR3 DNA is TGTGCCAGCAGCTTGGGGGGGTCTGGGACACCAAATCAGCCCCAGCATTTT. It encodes CASSLGGSGTPNQPQHF.

The CDR3 DNA reads as TGTGCCAGCTCACCGGCCTTAACCGGGTCCAGATACGAGCAGTACTTC. Amino acids: CASSPALTGSRYEQYF. The chain combines TRBV18 with TRBJ2-7; D not resolved. The CDR3 totals 16 residues. The germline gives CDR1 KGHSH, CDR2 LQKENI. Trimming stripped 3 bases from V and 4 bases from J, with 19 bases between. Supplemented by reference TRBV18 and TRBJ2-7, the full variable domain reads NAGVMQNPRHLVRRRGQEARLRCSPMKGHSHVYWYRQLPEEGLKFMVYLQKENIIDESGMPKERFSAEFPKEGPSILRIQQVVRGDSAAYFCASSPALTGSRYEQYFGPGTRLTVT.

The V and J genes are TRBV2 and TRBJ2-3, with TRBD2 identical over 11 bases. Per germline, CDR1 SNHLY and CDR2 FYNNEI. The CDR3 contains 16 residues. V was clipped by 7 bases and J by 5 bases; unmatched bases: 11. The CDR3 region is CASTKTSGIRGDTQYF. The CDR3 bases are TGTGCCAGCACAAAGACTAGCGGGATACGGGGAGATACGCAGTATTTT.

This clone was seen a single time. The rearrangement uses TRBV9 and TRBJ2-5; D perhaps matches TRBD2 (6 bases). Germline CDR1 reads SGDLS; CDR2 reads YYNGEE. The V and J ends lost 0 bases and 5 bases respectively, with 14 bases between them. CDR3 length: 15 amino acids. CDR3: CASSVGGARGETQYF. The CDR3 DNA follows: TGTGCCAGCAGCGTAGGCGGAGCCCGGGGGGAGACCCAGTACTTC.

This chain connects TRBV5-1 to TRBJ2-7, with 7 bases lining up with TRBD2. The V and J ends lost 0 bases and 2 bases, in that order; junction bases with no gene match: 5. CDR1 and CDR2 from the germline V gene are SGHRS and YFSETQ. The CDR3 is 15 residues long. CDR3 sequence (DNA): TGCGCCAGCAGCTTGGAGCCTAGCGGTCCCTACGAGCAGTACTTC. Protein: CASSLEPSGPYEQYF.

This chain connects TRBV28 to TRBJ2-2; 10 positions agree with TRBD2. This CDR3 region has 18 residues. Trimming cost V 5 bases and J 1 base; bases outside gene matches: 10. The germline V gene has CDR1 MDHEN and CDR2 SYDVKM. As DNA, the CDR3 is TGTGCCAGCAGTCCGACTAGCGGGTCGGCGAGGAACACCGGGGAGCTGTTTTTT. Translated: CASSPTSGSARNTGELFF.

The gene calls are TRBV11-1 and TRBJ1-2; TRBD1 matches at 7 bases. The CDR3 loop spans 13 amino acids. J lost 5 bases, V lost 3 bases, and 3 bases had no gene match. Germline lookup yields CDR1 SGHAT and CDR2 FQDESV (reference sequence). Here the CDR3 reads CASSFRTGYGYTF. The CDR3 nucleotides read TGTGCCAGCAGCTTTCGGACAGGTTATGGCTACACCTTC.

This clone turned up a few times. V usage is TRBV27 and J usage is TRBJ2-1; 9 nucleotides match TRBD2. Looked up from germline, CDR1 is MNHEY and CDR2 is SMNVEV (reference sequence). This CDR3 is 15 amino acids long. Trimming at V came to 2 bases and at J to 15 bases, leaving 14 bases not matched to a gene. CDR3 sequence reads: CASSLKTPGLAPGFF. DNA for the CDR3: TGTGCCAGCAGTTTAAAAACTCCGGGACTAGCACCGGGGTTCTTC.

This chain joins TRBV10-3 and TRBJ2-5, with TRBD2 identical over 9 bases. The CDR3 is 16 residues long. Germline lookup yields CDR1 ENHRY and CDR2 SYGVKD. Trimming took 2 bases from V and 4 from J; bases not matched to a gene: 8. The CDR3 loop reads CAISETSAGGSETQYF. The CDR3 coding sequence is TGTGCCATCAGTGAGACCTCTGCGGGAGGGTCAGAGACCCAGTACTTC.

The J gene is TRBJ2-7, the V gene TRBV18; TRBD1 matches at 10 bases. Trimming removed 6 bases from V and 3 bases from J; junction bases left unmatched: 8. The CDR3 consists of 15 residues. In germline, CDR1 is KGHSH, CDR2 LQKENI. As DNA, the CDR3 is TGTGCCAGCTCCCTTATGACAGGGGGCTTCTACGAGCAGTACTTC. Residues: CASSLMTGGFYEQYF.

V usage is TRBV24-1 and J usage is TRBJ2-1, with TRBD1 identical over 9 bases. The CDR3 covers 15 residues. V trimming: 3 bases; J trimming: 8 bases; junction bases outside the gene matches: 7. CDR1 and CDR2 (germline): KGHDR, SFDVKD. The CDR3 is CATSDIRTGVHEQFF. In DNA, the CDR3 is TGTGCCACCAGTGATATCCGGACAGGGGTACATGAGCAGTTCTTC.

This rearrangement joins TRBV11-3 to TRBJ2-3; a possible D gene is TRBD1 (6 bases). V lost 5 bases and J 11 bases, leaving 14 bases between the germline ends. The length of the CDR3 is 12 residues. Looked up from germline, CDR1 is SGHNT and CDR2 is YENEEA. The CDR3 loop is CASSLQGGGQYF. The CDR3 DNA sequence: TGTGCCAGCAGCCTACAGGGTGGAGGGCAGTATTTT.

This sequence joins TRBV2 and TRBJ1-1; TRBD1 matches 10 bases. The J segment lost 4 bases and the V segment lost 6 bases, leaving 17 bases of the junction unmatched. This CDR3 region has 18 residues. Looked up from germline, CDR1 is SNHLY and CDR2 is FYNNEI. The DNA for the CDR3 is TGTGCCAGCAGGACGGGGGGACGACAGGGGGCGTCGGGCACTGAAGCTTTCTTT. Its translation is CASRTGGRQGASGTEAFF.